One and the same sample provided the 27 T cell receptor beta chains below, sequenced in a study of regulatory T cells in long-lasting Graves disease. CDR3-region Arm-PCR and iRepertoire HTBI primers produced the TCR beta libraries. TCRdb ran MiXCR on the multiplex PCR reads and lists one entry per CDR3 protein. The repertoire includes a few hundred thousand distinct CDR3 sequences, 15% to 20% of them detected once, and under 30% sits in the top ten. The time point was: newly diagnosed GD, antithyroid drugs for less than 3 months. RNA from PBMCs was the source of the TCR library. These data were also filed under a second study, of T cells in Graves' hyperthyroidism and ophthalmopathy.

Sequenced here: peripheral blood mononuclear cells (PBMCs), sampled at new diagnosis, from a patient treated with antithyroid drugs. Receptors were obtained from a woman between 18 and 30 years old with Graves disease.

This clonotype has just one count. Being one base from a much bigger clone, this may be a read error. The chain combines TRBV18 with TRBJ1-5; 8 bases agree with TRBD1. The CDR3 extends over 13 amino acids. CDR1 and CDR2 (germline): KGHSH, LQKENI. CDR3 nucleotides: TGTGCCAGCTCACTGGGACAGGATCAGCCCCACCATTTT. It encodes CASSLGQDQPHHF.

CDR3 sequence: CATIGGASYNEQFF. In DNA form, the CDR3 reads TGTGCCACCATTGGCGGGGCATCCTACAATGAGCAGTTCTTC. The genes are TRBV24-1 and TRBJ2-1; D possibly corresponds to TRBD2 (6 bases). Germline V lookup: CDR1 KGHDR, CDR2 SFDVKD. Deletions cut 8 bases from V and 1 base from J, with 11 bases between. The length of the CDR3 is 14 residues.

The rearrangement joins TRBV4-1 to TRBJ2-3; D is ambiguous. Germline V lookup: CDR1 MGHRA, CDR2 YSYEKL. This CDR3 has 14 amino acids. V lost 1 base to trimming and J lost 1 base, with 6 bases between them. The DNA for the CDR3 is TGCGCCAGCAGCCAAGGAGGCGGCACAGATACGCAGTATTTT. This encodes CASSQGGGTDTQYF.

V usage is TRBV20-1 and J usage is TRBJ1-2; maybe TRBD1 (5 bases). This CDR3 is built from 17 residues. The V end lost 0 bases, the J end lost 4 bases, and 21 bases lay between the germline ends. Germline CDR1 and CDR2: DFQATT and SNEGSKA (reference sequence). The CDR3 sequence is CSARDRVRVGLGYGYTF. The CDR3 bases are TGCAGTGCTAGAGATCGCGTCAGGGTGGGTCTCGGCTATGGCTACACCTTC.

This chain connects TRBV4-1 to TRBJ1-1; D may be TRBD1 (5 bases). V was cut by 2 bases and J by 3 bases, with 13 bases left in between. There are 15 residues in the CDR3. CDR1 and CDR2 (germline): MGHRA, YSYEKL. The CDR3 bases are TGCGCCAGCAGCCAATTGTTAGGGGAGCACACTGAAGCTTTCTTT. It encodes CASSQLLGEHTEAFF.

This clonotype was seen many times. The rearrangement joins TRBV28 to TRBJ2-1; 10 nucleotides agree with TRBD2. V shed 10 bases and J 3 bases; nucleotides not matched to a gene: 6. There are 14 residues in the CDR3. Germline assignment: CDR1 MDHEN and CDR2 SYDVKM. The CDR3 region has the DNA TGTGCCACCCAGCGGGAGGGCCACTACAATGAGCAGTTCTTC. As protein: CATQREGHYNEQFF.

The chain uses TRBV19 and TRBJ2-5; D possibly uses TRBD1 or TRBD2 (5 bases each). From germline, CDR1 is LNHDA and CDR2 SQIVND (reference sequence). V was cut by 7 bases and J by 4 bases, with 16 bases left in between. This CDR3 has 14 amino acids. Here the CDR3 DNA reads TGTGCCAGTACTACAACCTGGGGGACAGAGACCCAGTACTTC. Its protein is CASTTTWGTETQYF.

This clonotype was seen only a few times. This rearrangement joins TRBV7-9 to TRBJ2-5; D possibly matches TRBD1 or TRBD2 (6 bases each). CDR1 is SEHNR, CDR2 FQNEAQ, per germline (reference sequence). This CDR3 region has 14 residues. V was clipped by 7 bases and J by 3 bases, with 15 bases between them. The CDR3 loop is CASMWGAEKETQYF. CDR3 nucleotide sequence: TGTGCCAGCATGTGGGGGGCGGAGAAAGAGACCCAGTACTTC.

In the case of this clonotype: A single base is all that separates this from a far larger clone, so a read error is likely. Because the CDR3 is missing its conserved closing phenylalanine or tryptophan, this is likely a read error. V gene TRBV5-6 combines with J gene TRBJ2-7; D gene ambiguous. CDR1 is SGHDT and CDR2 is YYEEEE in the germline V gene. CDR3 size: 12 residues. V shed 5 bases and J shed 5 bases, with 11 bases lying between them. The CDR3: CASSFPPHEQYL. CDR3 in DNA: TGTGCCAGCAGTTTCCCCCCCCACGAGCAGTACCTC.

This clonotype was counted many times. CDR3 sequence: CASSLSGVNTEAFF. In DNA form, the CDR3 reads TGTGCCAGCAGTTTAAGTGGAGTCAACACTGAAGCTTTCTTT. The rearrangement joins TRBV12-3 or TRBV12-4 to TRBJ1-1; D unresolved. Trimming stripped 2 bases from V and 2 bases from J, with 9 bases between. The CDR3 consists of 14 residues.

V gene TRBV28 combines with J gene TRBJ2-2, with D unresolved. The germline CDR1 and CDR2 sequences are MDHEN and SYDVKM. The V end lost 3 bases, the J end lost 6 bases, and 17 bases lay between the germline ends. This CDR3 spans 16 amino acids. CDR3 amino acids: CASSFALPGRSGELFF. Here the CDR3 DNA reads TGTGCCAGCAGTTTCGCTTTACCAGGCAGATCCGGGGAGCTGTTTTTT.

This clonotype was detected a few times. This chain joins TRBV15 and TRBJ2-1, with a tentative D call TRBD2 (6 bases). CDR1 and CDR2 from the germline V gene are LNHNV and YYDKDF (reference sequence). The V end lost 6 bases, the J end lost 0 bases, and 21 bases lay between the germline ends. The CDR3 loop spans 18 amino acids. CDR3 in DNA: TGTGCCACCAGAAAACACCACCCCTTGCGGGGCTCCTACAATGAGCAGTTCTTC. Residues: CATRKHHPLRGSYNEQFF.

This clonotype was recorded at least ten times. The V call is TRBV11-2, the J call TRBJ2-1; D possibly matches TRBD1 or TRBD2 (6 bases each). With 4 bases removed from V and 4 bases from J, the gap between germline ends came to 17 bases. Germline V gene sequence: CDR1 SGHAT, CDR2 FQNNGV. The CDR3 is 16 amino acids. CDR3 loop: CASSSPRGERYNEQFF. Here the CDR3 DNA reads TGTGCCAGCAGCTCTCCGAGGGGGGAACGGTACAATGAGCAGTTCTTC.

The rearrangement uses TRBV28 and TRBJ2-2; D might be TRBD2 (5 bases). The germline V gene has CDR1 MDHEN and CDR2 SYDVKM. The CDR3 totals 13 residues. V lost 6 bases and J 0 bases, leaving 5 bases between the germline ends. The CDR3 reads CASRDSNTGELFF. CDR3 coding DNA: TGTGCCAGCAGGGACTCGAACACCGGGGAGCTGTTTTTT.

Many counts were recorded for this clonotype. This rearrangement joins TRBV28 to TRBJ2-7; D remains ambiguous. Per the germline V gene, CDR1 is MDHEN and CDR2 is SYDVKM. The CDR3 runs 12 residues. V shed 5 bases and J shed 4 bases, with 9 bases lying between them. DNA for the CDR3: TGTGCCAGCAGTATCGGGTGGTACGAGCAGTACTTC. This translates into CASSIGWYEQYF. The full variable domain, its missing parts supplied by reference TRBV28 and TRBJ2-7, is DVKVTQSSRYLVKRTGEKVFLECVQDMDHENMFWYRQDPGLGLRLIYFSYDVKMKEKGDIPEGYSVSREKKERFSLILESASTNQTSMYLCASSIGWYEQYFGPGTRLTVT.

Only a few counts were recorded for this clonotype. The chain recombines TRBV28 with TRBJ2-4; TRBD1 matches at 9 bases. Germline lookup yields CDR1 MDHEN and CDR2 SYDVKM. The CDR3 is 15 residues long. The V segment lost 7 bases and the J segment 7 bases; nucleotides outside the gene matches: 11. CDR3 sequence (DNA): TGTGCCAGCACTGGGACAGGGAGGAGGTTTAACATTCAGTACTTC. Translated, it gives CASTGTGRRFNIQYF. Using reference TRBV28 and TRBJ2-4 for the parts outside the CDR3, the full variable domain is DVKVTQSSRYLVKRTGEKVFLECVQDMDHENMFWYRQDPGLGLRLIYFSYDVKMKEKGDIPEGYSVSREKKERFSLILESASTNQTSMYLCASTGTGRRFNIQYFGAGTRLSVL.

The V call is TRBV27, the J call TRBJ2-7, with TRBD2 identical over 11 bases. The V segment lost 6 bases and the J segment 2 bases; nucleotides outside the gene matches: 9. Germline values: CDR1 MNHEY, CDR2 SMNVEV (reference sequence). The CDR3 sequence is 16 residues long. The CDR3 DNA follows: TGTGCCAGCAGGGAGTCGGGACTAGCGGCAACCTACGAGCAGTACTTC. Amino acid sequence: CASRESGLAATYEQYF.

This clonotype was observed at least ten times. This rearrangement joins TRBV12-3 or TRBV12-4 to TRBJ2-1; D tentatively fits TRBD1 or TRBD2 (6 bases each). Deletions cut 8 bases from V and 0 bases from J, with 11 bases between. CDR3 length: 14 residues. CDR3 DNA sequence: TGTGCCAGCCAGAGGGGGGTCTCCTACAATGAGCAGTTCTTC. The encoded protein is CASQRGVSYNEQFF.

At least ten counts were recorded for this clonotype. The V and J genes are TRBV28 and TRBJ2-7; 8 positions match TRBD2. The CDR3 has 15 residues. The trim removed 5 bases at V and 1 base at J, leaving 7 bases unmatched. Germline lookup yields CDR1 MDHEN and CDR2 SYDVKM. The CDR3 reads CASSRGGLASYEQYF. DNA for the CDR3: TGTGCCAGCAGTCGGGGGGGCTTAGCTTCCTACGAGCAGTACTTC.

This rearrangement joins TRBV7-2 to TRBJ2-5, with TRBD2 matching 13 bases. This CDR3 is built from 21 residues. The V gene's germline CDR1 is SGHTA and CDR2 FQGNSA. Germline trimming cut 0 bases from V and 1 base from J; bases unmatched to any gene: 14. In DNA form, the CDR3 reads TGTGCCAGCAGCTTAGCCCCCCCATGGACTAGCGGGAGAGGGCCCCAAGAGACCCAGTACTTC. Translating gives CASSLAPPWTSGRGPQETQYF. The full variable domain, in which reference TRBV7-2 and TRBJ2-5 provide the parts outside the CDR3, is GAGVSQSPSNKVTEKGKDVELRCDPISGHTALYWYRQSLGQGLEFLIYFQGNSAPDKSGLPSDRFSAERTGGSVSTLTIQRTQQEDSAVYLCASSLAPPWTSGRGPQETQYFGPGTRLLVL.

This clonotype was seen more than once but under ten times. The genes are TRBV6-1 and TRBJ2-5; D assignment may be TRBD1 or TRBD2 (5 bases each). V lost 4 bases and J lost 7, with 22 bases in between. The CDR3 is 16 amino acids. Germline CDR1 and CDR2: MNHNS and SASEGT. DNA for the CDR3: TGTGCCAGCAGTGGACAGTCGGCACGGACTGCAGGGACCCAGTACTTC. Translated, it gives CASSGQSARTAGTQYF.

This clonotype was observed a few times. The chain recombines TRBV18 with TRBJ2-5; 10 bases map to TRBD1. With 1 base clipped from V and 2 bases from J, the junction kept 7 bases outside the gene matches. The germline V gene encodes CDR1 KGHSH and CDR2 LQKENI. The CDR3 contains 17 residues. The CDR3 nucleotides are TGTGCCAGCTCACCACTGGGACAGGGGAGTAGTCAAGAGACCCAGTACTTC. Residues: CASSPLGQGSSQETQYF.

This clonotype showed up just a few times. The chain couples TRBV7-2 to TRBJ2-1; 7 bases line up with TRBD1. The CDR3 runs 13 residues. Per the germline V gene, CDR1 is SGHTA and CDR2 is FQGNSA. J lost 5 bases, V lost 5 bases, and 3 bases had no gene match. CDR3 nucleotide sequence: TGTGCCAGCAGCGGGACAGAAAACAATGAGCAGTTCTTC. Protein sequence: CASSGTENNEQFF.

The table lists this clonotype with many counts. The rearrangement links TRBV15 to TRBJ2-3, with 8 bases aligning to TRBD2. This CDR3 is built from 15 residues. Germline V CDR1 and CDR2: LNHNV, YYDKDF (reference sequence). Trimming removed 5 bases from V and 0 bases from J; junction bases left unmatched: 4. CDR3 region: CATSGSGGSTDTQYF. The CDR3 DNA reads as TGTGCCACCAGCGGCAGCGGGGGAAGCACAGATACGCAGTATTTT.

The chain uses TRBV14 and TRBJ1-4; unclear D gene. V was clipped by 6 bases and J by 3 bases, with 8 bases between them. There are 13 residues in the CDR3. The germline CDR1 and CDR2 sequences are SGHDN and FVKESK. In DNA, the CDR3 is TGTGCCAGCAGTCGGGCTTCTAATGAAAAACTGTTTTTT. Translation: CASSRASNEKLFF.

The table lists this clonotype with many counts. This chain uses TRBV7-9 with TRBJ2-7, with D perhaps matching TRBD2 (6 bases). CDR3 size: 15 residues. Trimming removed 0 bases from V and 5 bases from J, with 14 bases in between. Germline V CDR1 and CDR2: SEHNR, FQNEAQ (reference sequence). CDR3 region: CASSLAPTRSDEQYF. In DNA form, the CDR3 reads TGTGCCAGCAGCTTAGCCCCGACTAGGTCGGACGAGCAGTACTTC.

The chain combines TRBV7-6 with TRBJ2-7, with TRBD1 matching over 7 bases. Germline CDR1 and CDR2: SGHVS and FNYEAQ. The CDR3 consists of 14 residues. The ends lost 1 base at V and 3 bases at J; junction bases unmatched: 3. CDR3 residues: CASSLEAGGYEQYF. In nucleotides, the CDR3 is TGTGCCAGCAGCTTAGAAGCAGGGGGCTACGAGCAGTACTTC. Combining the CDR3 with reference TRBV7-6 and TRBJ2-7 gives the whole variable domain GAGVSQSPRYKVTKRGQDVALRCDPISGHVSLYWYRQALGQGPEFLTYFNYEAQQDKSGLPNDRFSAERPEGSISTLTIQRTEQRDSAMYRCASSLEAGGYEQYFGPGTRLTVT.